The 4 T cell receptor beta chains given below trace back to one sample, sequenced in a study of blood T cell repertoires in COVID-19. Assay used: immunoSEQ multiplex PCR; TCRdb lists only in-frame clones, some missing. The repertoire holds about 270,000 clones, with 83% as singletons. Sequenced: peripheral blood. The source of these receptors is a woman between 45 and 60 years old who had recovered from COVID-19.

The chain joins TRBV28 to TRBJ1-2; 9 nucleotides line up with TRBD1. Germline CDR1 is MDHEN and CDR2 is SYDVKM. This CDR3 is built from 14 residues. Trimming removed 6 bases from V and 2 bases from J; junction bases left unmatched: 4. CDR3 nucleotide sequence: TGTGCCAGCAGGTCGGGACAGGGAAACTATGGCTACACCTTC. As protein: CASRSGQGNYGYTF.

The gene calls are TRBV27 and TRBJ2-2; no clear D gene. The CDR3 is 13 amino acids. The V gene lost 7 bases and the J gene lost 1 base, with 7 bases spanning the gap. In germline, CDR1 is MNHEY, CDR2 SMNVEV (reference sequence). The CDR3 reads CASTQMNTGELFF. CDR3 DNA sequence: TGTGCCAGCACCCAAATGAACACCGGGGAGCTGTTTTTT.

This chain links TRBV9 with TRBJ2-2; unclear D gene. Per the germline V gene, CDR1 is SGDLS and CDR2 is YYNGEE. This CDR3 region has 16 residues. Trimming removed 3 bases at V and 1 base at J, with 13 bases between. CDR3 nucleotides: TGTGCCAGCAGCGCTAGAGGCGATGGGAACACCGGGGAGCTGTTTTTT. The encoded protein is CASSARGDGNTGELFF.

This chain links TRBV24-1 with TRBJ2-5; tentatively, D is TRBD1 (6 bases). The CDR3 spans 15 residues. Deletions cut 5 bases from V and 5 bases from J, with 17 bases between. The germline gives CDR1 KGHDR, CDR2 SFDVKD. CDR3 sequence reads: CATSGPQGRGETQYF. The CDR3, as DNA: TGTGCCACCAGTGGGCCGCAGGGGCGCGGGGAGACCCAGTACTTC.